This TCR beta chain was retrieved from a study of cytomegalovirus exposure and HLA in healthy donors. The PCR was carried out with 60 Vbeta primers and 13 Jbeta primers. The data were produced by immunoSEQ multiplex PCR, yet TCRdb's version contains in-frame clones alone and is incomplete. The sample holds around 86,000 clones, 75% to 80% seen once. About this clone itself: Its cognate antigen is unknown.

CDR3 length: 15 residues. Germline V gene sequence: CDR1 MNHEY, CDR2 SMNVEV (reference sequence). The V and J ends lost 5 bases and 2 bases, in that order; junction bases with no gene match: 5. Study observations and caveats: A previous analysis found most TCR beta V segments productive roughly 90% or roughly 30% of the time. Sequencing depth across donors, presence/absence analyses assumed, was roughly uniform. TCR beta chain V- and J-gene trimming was linked, in a later analysis, to a missense variant in DCLRE1C. Later work showed greater clonal expansion in HLA-associated TCR beta chains than in equally common others.

This rearrangement joins TRBV27 to TRBJ2-3, with TRBD2 matching 9 bases. Sequences were obtained from PBMCs. This TCR was recovered from a female donor in good health and CMV-seronegative. The CDR3 DNA sequence: TGTGCCAGCAGTGCGCCTAGCGGGATCACAGATACGCAGTATTTT. This gives the protein CASSAPSGITDTQYF.